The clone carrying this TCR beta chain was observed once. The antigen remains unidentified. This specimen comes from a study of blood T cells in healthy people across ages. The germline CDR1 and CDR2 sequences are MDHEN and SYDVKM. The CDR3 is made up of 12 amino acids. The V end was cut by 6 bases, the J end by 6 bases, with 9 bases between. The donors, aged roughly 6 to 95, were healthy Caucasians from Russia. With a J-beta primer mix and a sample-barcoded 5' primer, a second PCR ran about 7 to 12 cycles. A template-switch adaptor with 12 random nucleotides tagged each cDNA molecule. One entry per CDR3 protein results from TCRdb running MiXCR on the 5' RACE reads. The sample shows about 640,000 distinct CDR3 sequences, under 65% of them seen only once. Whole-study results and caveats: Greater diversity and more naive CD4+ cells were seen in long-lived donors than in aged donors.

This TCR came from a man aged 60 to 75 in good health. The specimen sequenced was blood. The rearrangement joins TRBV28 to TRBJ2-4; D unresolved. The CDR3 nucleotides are TGTGCCAGCAGGAAAGCCGGAAACATTCAGTACTTC. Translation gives CASRKAGNIQYF.